Listed here are 7 T cell receptor beta chains from one sample, sequenced in a study of OX40 agonist ivuxolimab in advanced cancers. Using immunoSEQ multiplex PCR, the repertoire was profiled, and TCRdb retains in-frame clones only, with some absent. There are some 100,000 clones in the sample; 90% occur only once, and more than 0.25% lies in the top ten. This specimen consisted of CD4+ or CD8+ T cells sorted from blood, obtained in a trial of the OX40 agonist ivuxolimab. All receptors come from an adult with an advanced solid tumor such as melanoma, head and neck, liver or kidney cancer.

The chain employs TRBV7-2 and TRBJ2-5; D ambiguous. Trimming removed 3 bases from V and 5 bases from J, with 4 bases in between. The germline V gene encodes CDR1 SGHTA and CDR2 FQGNSA. The length of the CDR3 is 11 residues. The CDR3 sequence is CASSFLETQYF. The CDR3 DNA reads as TGTGCCAGCAGCTTTTTGGAGACCCAGTACTTC.

The chain has TRBV9 and TRBJ1-4; TRBD1 aligns across 7 bases. The length of the CDR3 is 17 residues. From germline, CDR1 is SGDLS and CDR2 YYNGEE. V shed 2 bases, J shed 4 bases, and the junction held 11 bases outside the gene matches. The CDR3 protein is CASSVSSPGQYNEKLFF. CDR3 in DNA: TGTGCCAGCAGCGTCTCTTCTCCGGGACAGTATAATGAAAAACTGTTTTTT. Full variable domain (remainder filled in from reference TRBV9 and TRBJ1-4): DSGVTQTPKHLITATGQRVTLRCSPRSGDLSVYWYQQSLDQGLQFLIQYYNGEERAKGNILERFSAQQFPDLHSELNLSSLELGDSALYFCASSVSSPGQYNEKLFFGSGTQLSVL.

The J gene is TRBJ1-4, the V gene TRBV5-1, with a tentative D call TRBD1 (6 bases). The germline V gene has CDR1 SGHRS and CDR2 YFSETQ. This CDR3 has 14 amino acids. V gave up 6 bases and J gave up 6 bases, with 15 bases separating them. The chain's CDR3 is CASKRGQVDEKLFF. CDR3 sequence (DNA): TGCGCCAGCAAGCGGGGACAAGTCGATGAAAAACTGTTTTTT.

This chain uses TRBV27 with TRBJ2-6; TRBD2 is a possible D gene (5 bases). CDR3 length equals 18 residues. Germline assignment: CDR1 MNHEY and CDR2 SMNVEV (reference sequence). Between the trimmed V and J ends, which lost 3 bases and 1 base, there was a span of 16 bases. For the CDR3, the DNA is TGTGCCAGCAGTTTTAGAATACAGTGGGAGTCTGGGGCCAACGTCCTGACTTTC. This translates into CASSFRIQWESGANVLTF.

This sequence joins TRBV7-2 and TRBJ1-1, with TRBD1 matching 8 bases. V shed 5 bases, J shed 0 bases, and the junction held 5 bases outside the gene matches. This CDR3 has 15 amino acids. CDR1 is SGHTA and CDR2 is FQGNSA in the germline V gene. CDR3 sequence (DNA): TGTGCCAGCAGCAAACAGGGGGTCTTGAACACTGAAGCTTTCTTT. Translation: CASSKQGVLNTEAFF. Filled out from reference TRBV7-2 and TRBJ1-1, the complete variable domain reads GAGVSQSPSNKVTEKGKDVELRCDPISGHTALYWYRQSLGQGLEFLIYFQGNSAPDKSGLPSDRFSAERTGGSVSTLTIQRTQQEDSAVYLCASSKQGVLNTEAFFGQGTRLTVV.

The J gene is TRBJ2-5, the V gene TRBV7-2; D remains unclear. Germline CDR1 is SGHTA and CDR2 is FQGNSA. The CDR3 totals 14 residues. V lost 1 base, J lost 4 bases, and 10 bases lay in between. The CDR3 nucleotides read TGTGCCAGCAGCTTAGTGAAGGCTCGAGAGACCCAGTACTTC. Residues: CASSLVKARETQYF.

The chain links TRBV11-2 to TRBJ2-1, with D perhaps matching TRBD1 (5 bases). The CDR3 has 14 residues. Trimming left V 4 bases short and J 1 base short, with 8 bases between. Germline V lookup: CDR1 SGHAT, CDR2 FQNNGV. Written as DNA, the CDR3 is TGTGCCAGCAGCTACCAGGGTTCCTACAATGAGCAGTTCTTC. Its protein product is CASSYQGSYNEQFF.